Following are 9 T cell receptor beta chains from one sample sequenced in a study of T cell responses to AZD1222 COVID-19 vaccine. Some clones are missing from TCRdb's copy, which holds only in-frame ones; the method was immunoSEQ multiplex PCR. The table includes fewer than 20,000 clones, roughly 86% detected once. Specimen: peripheral blood, collected 28 days after the second AZD1222 dose. These receptors came from an adult who received the AZD1222 COVID-19 vaccine.

This clone appeared once. This rearrangement joins TRBV30 to TRBJ2-1; no clear D gene. With 2 bases removed from V and 0 bases from J, the gap between germline ends came to 8 bases. CDR1 and CDR2 (germline): GTSNPN, SVGIG (reference sequence). The CDR3 has 14 residues. CDR3 loop: CAWSRGHSYNEQFF. CDR3 DNA: TGTGCCTGGAGTCGCGGCCACTCCTACAATGAGCAGTTCTTC.

V is TRBV15 and J is TRBJ1-6; D might be TRBD1 (6 bases). Germline values: CDR1 LNHNV, CDR2 YYDKDF (reference sequence). CDR3 size: 13 residues. With 5 bases removed from V and 9 bases from J, the gap between germline ends came to 11 bases. The CDR3: CATSQGRASPLHF. DNA of the CDR3: TGTGCCACCAGCCAGGGGAGGGCTTCACCCCTCCACTTT.

V is TRBV11-2 and J is TRBJ2-3; D is possibly TRBD1 (6 bases). The CDR3 length is 16 residues. V was pared by 0 bases and J by 3 bases, with 13 bases between. Germline V CDR1 and CDR2: SGHAT, FQNNGV. CDR3 sequence: CASSLDSRGWTDTQYF. For the CDR3, the DNA is TGTGCCAGCAGCTTAGATTCCAGGGGCTGGACAGATACGCAGTATTTT.

CDR3 sequence (DNA): TGTGCCATCAGTGAGTCGACGCGTAACACTGAAGCTTTCTTT. Translation: CAISESTRNTEAFF. The gene calls are TRBV10-3 and TRBJ1-1; no reliable D call. Between the trimmed V and J ends, which lost 0 bases and 2 bases, there was a span of 7 bases. The CDR3 runs to 14 residues. CDR1 ENHRY and CDR2 SYGVKD come from the germline V gene.

This chain connects TRBV7-2 to TRBJ1-2; D unclear. This CDR3 region has 16 residues. Trimming pared 1 base from V and 1 base from J, leaving 13 bases between. Germline lookup yields CDR1 SGHTA and CDR2 FQGNSA. The chain's CDR3 is CASSLESSAVNYGYTF. CDR3 coding DNA: TGTGCCAGCAGCTTAGAATCGTCGGCCGTTAACTATGGCTACACCTTC.

The chain carries TRBV2 and TRBJ2-2, with a possible D match to TRBD2 (5 bases). V was cut by 6 bases and J by 3 bases, with 14 bases left in between. The CDR3 has 15 amino acids. CDR1 and CDR2 from the germline V gene are SNHLY and FYNNEI. DNA of the CDR3: TGTGCCAGCAGACAAGACGGGATTTACACCGGGGAGCTGTTTTTT. Amino acids: CASRQDGIYTGELFF.

The chain combines TRBV28 with TRBJ2-5, with unresolved D. Germline loops: CDR1 MDHEN, CDR2 SYDVKM. The CDR3 consists of 11 residues. Trimming cost V 4 bases and J 5 bases, with 5 bases left between them. The CDR3 is CASSSIETQYF. CDR3 DNA: TGTGCCAGCAGTTCAATTGAGACCCAGTACTTC.

The chain carries TRBV29-1 and TRBJ2-3; D call uncertain. The V end was cut by 3 bases, the J end by 0 bases, with 7 bases between. The length of the CDR3 is 13 residues. Germline V lookup: CDR1 SQVTM, CDR2 ANQGSEA. CDR3 residues: CSVDSASTDTQYF. As DNA, the CDR3 is TGCAGCGTTGACTCAGCTAGCACAGATACGCAGTATTTT.

The chain is built from TRBV6-5 and TRBJ1-2; D remains unclear. The germline V gene encodes CDR1 MNHEY and CDR2 SVGAGI. Trimming took off 5 bases at V and 4 bases at J, with 11 bases between the two ends. The CDR3 consists of 13 residues. CDR3 in amino acids: CASSLTSIYGYTF. In nucleotides, the CDR3 is TGTGCCAGCAGTCTCACGTCAATCTATGGCTACACCTTC.